The T cell receptor (beta chain) under discussion was sequenced for a study of T-cell memory formation after mild COVID-19. Per the germline V gene, CDR1 is SGHTA and CDR2 is FQGNSA. The CDR3 is made up of 15 amino acids. The V end was cut by 1 base, the J end by 1 base, with 10 bases between. From the 5' RACE reads, TCRdb called clonotypes with MiXCR, one entry per CDR3 protein. The profile shows about 130,000 distinct CDR3 sequences, 15% to 20% of them singletons. This clonotype was seen more than once but under ten times. Input material: PBMCs or a T cell subset sorted from them (not recorded which). The V and J genes are TRBV7-2 and TRBJ1-1, with D unresolved. This TCR was sampled from a man younger than 35 who had mild COVID-19 (a few samples of this study predate the infection). Cell type and time point are not known. This chain's CDR3 is CASSLEAGKNTEAFF. CDR3 in DNA: TGTGCCAGCAGCTTAGAGGCGGGGAAGAACACTGAAGCTTTCTTT. Full variable domain (rest looked up from reference TRBV7-2 and TRBJ1-1): GAGVSQSPSNKVTEKGKDVELRCDPISGHTALYWYRQSLGQGLEFLIYFQGNSAPDKSGLPSDRFSAERTGGSVSTLTIQRTQQEDSAVYLCASSLEAGKNTEAFFGQGTRLTVV.